Listed below are T cell receptor beta chains from one sample, sequenced in a study of blood T cell repertoires in COVID-19. Clones were sequenced by immunoSEQ multiplex PCR, and TCRdb holds only the in-frame ones, with some missing. Found here are around 190,000 clones, about 88% of them singletons; the top ten hold about a sixth. Sequenced material: peripheral blood. Receptors were obtained from a man aged 45-60 years with COVID-19, enrolled during active disease. CDR3s include the opening cysteine and the closing phenylalanine or tryptophan. A D gene is named only where the DNA matches it firmly. Rows give clone size only sometimes, using once, few, many, or a class for an expanded clone.

j_gene	d_gene	abundance	v_gene	CDR3aa	CDR3nt
TRBJ2-5	.	.	TRBV19	CASSMTGGRQETQYF	TGTGCCAGTAGTATGACGGGGGGCCGCCAAGAGACCCAGTACTTC
TRBJ2-2	TRBD1	.	TRBV6-2/TRBV6-3	CASSYWDRGRDGELFF	TGTGCCAGCAGTTACTGGGACAGGGGGCGCGACGGGGAGCTGTTTTTT
TRBJ1-1	TRBD1	once	TRBV7-9	CASSFGDREAFF	TGTGCCAGCAGCTTTGGGGACAGGGAAGCTTTCTTT
TRBJ1-6	.	.	TRBV6-5	CASKKTGTSNSPLHF	TGTGCCAGCAAAAAGACCGGGACTTCTAATTCACCCCTCCACTTT
TRBJ1-4	.	.	TRBV25-1	CASSDGQLDNEKLFF	TGTGCCAGCAGTGACGGACAGCTAGATAATGAAAAACTGTTTTTT
TRBJ2-5	TRBD2	.	TRBV5-8	CASSPGLAGGETQYF	TGTGCCAGCAGCCCGGGACTAGCGGGAGGGGAGACCCAGTACTTC
TRBJ2-3	.	.	TRBV7-3	CASSLRQWESNTDTQYF	TGTGCCAGCAGCTTAAGGCAGTGGGAGTCGAACACAGATACGCAGTATTTT
TRBJ2-1	.	.	TRBV18	CASSPDKSSYNEQFF	TGTGCCAGCTCACCGGACAAAAGCTCCTACAATGAGCAGTTCTTC
TRBJ2-4	TRBD1	once	TRBV2	CASSTRDRGSDIQYF	TGTGCCAGCAGTACTCGGGACAGGGGGTCGGACATTCAGTACTTC
TRBJ2-1	TRBD1	once	TRBV3-1/TRBV3-2	CASSWTGYYNEQFF	TGTGCCAGCAGCTGGACAGGGTATTACAATGAGCAGTTCTTC
TRBJ2-1	.	.	TRBV5-4	CASSAHLGTASYNEQFF	TGTGCCAGCAGTGCGCACCTCGGGACTGCTTCCTACAATGAGCAGTTCTTC
TRBJ1-1	.	once	TRBV6-5	CASTIGQFTEAFF	TGTGCCAGCACTATCGGACAGTTCACTGAAGCTTTCTTT
TRBJ1-2	.	.	TRBV7-2	CASSPRRENGYGYTF	TGTGCCAGCAGCCCCCGACGGGAAAACGGCTATGGCTACACCTTC
TRBJ1-2	.	.	TRBV19	CASSRVYGYGYTF	TGTGCCAGTAGTCGGGTTTATGGCTATGGCTACACCTTC
TRBJ1-1	TRBD1	.	TRBV5-3	CANPNVGDRNTEAFF	TGTGCCAACCCGAACGTGGGGGACAGGAACACTGAAGCTTTCTTT
TRBJ2-1	.	.	TRBV12-2	CASRHTSCGSNEQFF	TGTGCAAGTCGACACACTAGCTGTGGATCGAATGAGCAGTTCTTC
TRBJ2-5	TRBD1	.	TRBV9	CASSVEDRGGQETQYF	TGTGCCAGCAGCGTAGAGGACAGGGGAGGCCAAGAGACCCAGTACTTC
TRBJ2-5	TRBD1	.	TRBV11-3	CASSLGPGQEETQYF	TGTGCCAGCAGCTTAGGGCCGGGACAGGAAGAGACCCAGTACTTC
TRBJ1-1	TRBD1	.	TRBV2	CASSYRQGATEAFF	TGTGCCAGCAGTTACCGACAGGGGGCCACTGAAGCTTTCTTT
TRBJ1-2	TRBD1	.	TRBV28	CASNRGYGYTF	TGTGCCAGCAACAGGGGCTATGGCTACACCTTC
TRBJ1-4	.	.	TRBV2	CASSEAHLGGGEKLFF	TGTGCCAGCAGTGAAGCGCACCTGGGTGGAGGTGAAAAACTGTTTTTT
TRBJ1-1	.	.	TRBV5-1	CASSFEVGEAFF	TGCGCCAGCAGCTTTGAGGTCGGTGAAGCTTTCTTT
TRBJ1-5	.	.	TRBV7-2	CASSLVRGLNQPQHF	TGTGCCAGCAGCTTAGTGCGCGGCTTGAATCAGCCCCAGCATTTT
TRBJ2-3	TRBD2	once	TRBV29-1	CSVEVASGSDTQYF	TGCAGCGTTGAAGTGGCTAGCGGGAGCGATACGCAGTATTTT
TRBJ2-1	.	.	TRBV10-1	CASSEGLSGYNEQFF	TGCGCCAGCAGTGAGGGACTAAGTGGGTACAATGAGCAGTTCTTC
TRBJ1-1	.	few	TRBV2	CASSERRQNTEAFF	TGTGCCAGCAGTGAGAGACGACAAAACACTGAAGCTTTCTTT
TRBJ1-1	TRBD1	.	TRBV6-5	CASSRAGTGATEAFF	TGTGCCAGCAGCCGCGCCGGGACAGGCGCCACTGAAGCTTTCTTT
TRBJ2-1	TRBD2	.	TRBV6-4	CASTPGLAGGTYNEQFF	TGTGCCAGCACACCCGGACTAGCGGGAGGTACCTACAATGAGCAGTTCTTC
TRBJ2-3	TRBD1	.	TRBV7-2	CASSLDRGTDTQYF	TGTGCCAGCAGCTTAGACAGGGGAACAGATACGCAGTATTTT
TRBJ1-4	.	.	TRBV18	CASSPNSQTLNEKLFF	TGTGCCAGCTCACCAAACAGTCAAACGCTCAATGAAAAACTGTTTTTT
TRBJ1-4	.	few	TRBV19	CASSMGLDSRTEKLFF	TGTGCCAGTAGTATGGGGCTGGACAGCCGGACGGAAAAACTGTTTTTT
TRBJ1-3	.	.	TRBV19	CASAGTQGNTIYF	TGTGCCAGTGCGGGGACCCAAGGAAACACCATATATTTT
TRBJ2-6	.	.	TRBV18	CASSPTTVALGANVLTF	TGTGCCAGCTCACCCACCACAGTCGCCCTTGGGGCCAACGTCCTGACTTTC
TRBJ2-2	TRBD2	.	TRBV30	CAWRDLGGGGTGELFF	TGTGCCTGGAGGGACCTTGGGGGGGGAGGAACCGGGGAGCTGTTTTTT
TRBJ1-2	.	.	TRBV27	CASSFRGNYGYTF	TGTGCCAGCAGTTTTAGGGGAAACTATGGCTACACCTTC
TRBJ1-5	TRBD1	.	TRBV4-2	CASSQEGAGGLEPQHF	TGTGCCAGCAGCCAAGAAGGTGCAGGGGGGTTGGAGCCCCAGCATTTT
TRBJ1-1	.	.	TRBV24-1	CATRPGQNTEAFF	TGTGCCACCCGACCGGGACAGAACACTGAAGCTTTCTTT
TRBJ1-2	TRBD1	.	TRBV7-9	CASSLGGQGASGYTF	TGTGCCAGCAGCTTAGGAGGACAGGGGGCGTCTGGCTACACCTTC
TRBJ1-1	.	.	TRBV3-1/TRBV3-2	CASTSPWGGAFF	TGTGCCAGCACCTCCCCTTGGGGGGGAGCTTTCTTT
TRBJ1-1	.	.	TRBV5-1	CASTGQTNTEAFF	TGCGCCAGCACTGGACAAACAAACACTGAAGCTTTCTTT
TRBJ2-5	TRBD2	.	TRBV14	CASSQGERGEETQYF	TGTGCCAGCAGCCAAGGGGAGCGGGGGGAAGAGACCCAGTACTTC
TRBJ1-5	TRBD1	.	TRBV18	CASSRTGINQPQHF	TGTGCCAGCTCAAGGACAGGGATCAATCAGCCCCAGCATTTT
TRBJ2-4	.	.	TRBV6-5	CASSYSPGLAKNIQYF	TGTGCCAGCAGTTACTCGCCGGGTCTAGCCAAAAACATTCAGTACTTC
TRBJ2-7	.	.	TRBV5-1	CASSPGTGTADLPYEQYF	TGCGCCAGCAGCCCGGGTACAGGGACCGCGGACCTCCCTTACGAGCAGTACTTC
TRBJ1-1	.	.	TRBV5-1	CASSLVIGPSGGAFF	TGCGCCAGCAGCTTGGTAATCGGTCCCTCGGGGGGAGCTTTCTTT
TRBJ1-2	.	.	TRBV3-1/TRBV3-2	CASSQGRYGYTF	TGTGCCAGCAGCCAAGGTCGCTATGGCTACACCTTC
TRBJ1-5	.	.	TRBV19	CASSLGRGHNQPQHF	TGTGCCAGTAGCCTTGGACGGGGACACAATCAGCCCCAGCATTTT
TRBJ2-7	.	.	TRBV19	CASSVRGGGRTYEQYF	TGTGCCAGTAGTGTTAGAGGGGGCGGGAGGACCTACGAGCAGTACTTC
TRBJ1-2	.	.	TRBV2	CASSEAGINYGYTF	TGTGCCAGCAGTGAGGCAGGGATAAACTATGGCTACACCTTC
TRBJ1-1	TRBD1	.	TRBV29-1	CSHQPGQKGAFF	TGCAGCCATCAACCGGGACAGAAGGGGGCTTTCTTT
TRBJ2-7	.	.	TRBV7-2	CASSFPGLDEQYF	TGTGCCAGCAGCTTCCCTGGACTCGACGAGCAGTACTTC
TRBJ1-2	.	.	TRBV5-1	CASSPGTSESYGYTF	TGCGCCAGCAGCCCCGGGACATCCGAGAGCTATGGCTACACCTTC
TRBJ2-1	.	few	TRBV7-3	CASSLRSAGVLNEQFF	TGTGCCAGCAGCTTAAGGTCGGCCGGGGTTTTAAATGAGCAGTTCTTC
TRBJ2-1	.	.	TRBV5-1	CASSLVPGSYNEQFF	TGCGCCAGCAGCTTGGTGCCGGGCTCCTACAATGAGCAGTTCTTC
TRBJ2-7	TRBD1	once	TRBV7-2	CASSFAGTDSYEQYF	TGTGCCAGCAGCTTCGCCGGGACAGACTCCTACGAGCAGTACTTC
TRBJ1-1	.	.	TRBV9	CASSATIRENTEAFF	TGTGCCAGCAGCGCAACCATTCGAGAAAACACTGAAGCTTTCTTT